Below are 9 T cell receptor beta chains sequenced from a single sample in a study of post-analysis software for immune sequencing data. Carried by the TCR beta cDNA libraries were unique molecular identifiers. MiXCR, applied by TCRdb to the PCR reads, yields one record per CDR3 protein. The repertoire holds 820,000 or so distinct CDR3 sequences, with roughly 50% as singletons. Study conclusions and caveats: The study found TRBV5-6, TRBV5-1 and TRBV20-1 among a few TRBV segments more frequent in patients than controls.

These TCRs' antigens remain unknown. The sequencing input was blood. The receptors shown here come from a girl aged 5-17 years with multiple sclerosis.

This clonotype occurred once. The chain is built from TRBV10-3 and TRBJ2-7; a possible D gene is TRBD2 (5 bases). Per germline, CDR1 ENHRY and CDR2 SYGVKD. The CDR3 totals 14 residues. V was cut by 5 bases and J by 3 bases, with 14 bases left in between. The CDR3 DNA sequence: TGTGCCATCAGTCCGGTTCCCCGGGGCTACGAGCAGTACTTC. Protein product: CAISPVPRGYEQYF.

The rearrangement joins TRBV7-8 to TRBJ2-1; D not certain. CDR3 length: 15 amino acids. CDR1 is SGHVS, CDR2 FQNEAQ, per germline. V was pared by 5 bases and J by 7 bases, with 18 bases between. CDR3 amino acids: CASSPTQPRRNEQFF. The CDR3, as DNA: TGTGCCAGCAGCCCGACTCAACCTCGCAGGAATGAGCAGTTCTTC.

The sample holds a few counts of this clonotype. The chain uses TRBV6-5 and TRBJ2-4; 12 bases fit TRBD1. Gene TRBJ2-7 matches the end of the DNA better, so the J call may be wrong. CDR1 is MNHEY, CDR2 SVGAGI, per germline. The length of the CDR3 is 14 residues. The CDR3 is CASRPGQGAGEQYF. In nucleotides, the CDR3 is TGTGCCAGCAGACCGGGACAGGGGGCAGGCGAGCAGTACTTC.

V is TRBV6-5 and J is TRBJ1-2; D is uncertain. The germline V gene encodes CDR1 MNHEY and CDR2 SVGAGI. The CDR3 sequence is 15 residues long. V was pared by 7 bases and J by 6 bases, with 21 bases between. CDR3 DNA sequence: TGTGCCAGCACCCTTCAGCCCCGCGACGTTGATGGCTACACCTTC. It codes for CASTLQPRDVDGYTF.

The chain uses TRBV29-1 and TRBJ2-1, with a possible D match to TRBD2 (7 bases). CDR3 length equals 14 residues. CDR1 is SQVTM, CDR2 ANQGSEA, per germline. V was cut by 8 bases and J by 8 bases, with 22 bases left in between. As DNA, the CDR3 is TGCAGCCTTCTGGGGAGGGGGGGGGCCGATGAGCAGTTCTTC. It yields the protein CSLLGRGGADEQFF.

This clonotype was found a few times. The rearrangement uses TRBV12-3 or TRBV12-4 and TRBJ1-1; D call uncertain. The CDR3 is made up of 11 amino acids. The V end was cut by 5 bases, the J end by 3 bases, with 4 bases between. CDR3 DNA sequence: TGTGCCAGCAGTATAGACACTGAAGCTTTCTTT. It is translated as CASSIDTEAFF.

This clonotype has a handful of counts. The chain is built from TRBV27 and TRBJ2-1; 11 positions match TRBD2. This CDR3 region has 15 residues. V was clipped by 5 bases and J by 6 bases; unmatched bases: 6. CDR1 is MNHEY and CDR2 is SMNVEV in the germline V gene (reference sequence). CDR3 sequence (DNA): TGTGCCAGCAGTGAACTAGCGGGAGCGGGCAATGAGCAGTTCTTC. It encodes CASSELAGAGNEQFF.

This clonotype was seen just once. CDR3 region: CASSQSVGYGYTF. The CDR3 bases are TGTGCCAGCAGCCAGAGCGTGGGCTATGGCTACACCTTC. The chain is built from TRBV7-9 and TRBJ1-2; D is unclear. CDR1 SEHNR and CDR2 FQNEAQ come from the germline V gene (reference sequence). CDR3 length: 13 residues. The germline V and J ends were trimmed by 5 bases and 4 bases, with 11 bases remaining between them.

This chain joins TRBV7-3 and TRBJ2-1; 7 nucleotides line up with TRBD1. The CDR3 spans 15 residues. Germline trimming cut 2 bases from V and 5 bases from J; bases unmatched to any gene: 6. Germline CDR1 reads SGHTA; CDR2 reads FQGTGA. CDR3 bases: TGTGCCAGCAGCTTAGTAGGGACAGCTAACAATGAGCAGTTCTTC. Protein: CASSLVGTANNEQFF.